Ten or more counts support the clone carrying this TCR beta chain. The antigen remains unidentified. The sample belongs to a study of T cell repertoires in cytomegalovirus infection. In the study overall: Public TCR beta signature analysis indicated the presence of both CMV infection and matching HLA type. Study findings and constraints: Identification of carriers of CMV plus the relevant HLA was achieved through cumulative public TCR beta family frequency. HLA-C-restricted CMV-specific TCR beta clonotypes prevailed in the ex vivo response.

TCRdb ran MiXCR on the reads and lists one entry per CDR3 protein. Of 65,000 to 95,000 distinct CDR3 sequences listed, roughly 3.5% are singletons. The germline CDR1 and CDR2 sequences are SGHTA and FQGNSA. V was shortened by 2 bases and J by 8 bases, with 18 bases between the two germline ends. This CDR3 is 15 amino acids long. This clonotype originated in a human donor in good health (CMV status not recorded). Some clones in this sample may be carry-over from other donors' samples. The J gene is TRBJ1-2, the V gene TRBV7-2; D ambiguous. Sample: PBMCs. The CDR3 DNA sequence: TGTGCCAGCAGCTTAATCCTCGGAGGAGATGGGGGCTACACCTTC. This translates into CASSLILGGDGGYTF.